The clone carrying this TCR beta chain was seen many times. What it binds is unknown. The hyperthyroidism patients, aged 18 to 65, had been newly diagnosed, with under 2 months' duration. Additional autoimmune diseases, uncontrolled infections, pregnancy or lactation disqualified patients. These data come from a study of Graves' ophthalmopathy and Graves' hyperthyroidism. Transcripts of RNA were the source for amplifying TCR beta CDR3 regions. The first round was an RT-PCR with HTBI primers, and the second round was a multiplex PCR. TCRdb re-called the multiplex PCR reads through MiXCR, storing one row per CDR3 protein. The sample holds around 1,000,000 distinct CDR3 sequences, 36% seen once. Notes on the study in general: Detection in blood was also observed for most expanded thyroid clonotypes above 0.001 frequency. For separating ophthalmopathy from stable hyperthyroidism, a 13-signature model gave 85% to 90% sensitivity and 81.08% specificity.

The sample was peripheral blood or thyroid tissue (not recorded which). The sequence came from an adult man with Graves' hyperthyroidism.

CDR3 DNA: TGCAGCGCCGCGCGTCGGGGAGAGACCCAGTACTTC. It is translated as CSAARRGETQYF. This chain joins TRBV29-1 and TRBJ2-5; possibly TRBD2 for D (5 bases). V gave up 7 bases and J gave up 4 bases, with 13 bases separating them. This CDR3 has 12 residues. Per germline, CDR1 SQVTM and CDR2 ANQGSEA. The full variable domain, in which reference TRBV29-1 and TRBJ2-5 provide the parts outside the CDR3, is SAVISQKPSRDICQRGTSLTIQCQVDSQVTMMFWYRQQPGQSLTLIATANQGSEATYESGFVIDKFPISRPNLTFSTLTVSNMSPEDSSIYLCSAARRGETQYFGPGTRLLVL.